Below are 2 T cell receptor beta chains sequenced from a single sample in a study of response to subunit inactivated influenza vaccine (dated by TCRdb to between 2017 and 2018). The library was produced with RT-PCR. Sequencing relied on an Illumina HiSeq 2500. The public reads were quality trimmed at Q25 with fastp and then assembled into clones with MiXCR by TCRdb, keeping productive beta chains. Under each unique CDR3 protein, matching rows form one entry showing the most common genes and DNA. The sample profile shows about 570,000 distinct CDR3 sequences; 12% of them were found once. More than 8.5% of the sample comes from the top ten. Sequenced here: PBMCs from blood, sampled on the day of vaccination. Receptor source: a man aged 45-60 years who received an inactivated influenza vaccine. Donor details come from another sample of the same person, matched by shared clones.

This clonotype was seen a single time. This chain joins TRBV11-2 and TRBJ2-5; D may be TRBD1 or TRBD2 (7 bases each). Trimming left V 5 bases short and J 4 bases short, with 17 bases between. The germline V gene encodes CDR1 SGHAT and CDR2 FQNNGV. The CDR3 totals 15 residues. The CDR3 DNA reads TGTGCCAGCAGCCGCTCGACAGGGAGGGGAGAGACCCAGTACTTC. Its translation is CASSRSTGRGETQYF.

This clonotype was seen many times. The genes are TRBV12-3 or TRBV12-4 and TRBJ2-1; 7 bases fit TRBD2. The V and J ends lost 5 bases and 6 bases, in that order; junction bases with no gene match: 4. This CDR3 contains 13 residues. As DNA, the CDR3 is TGTGCCAGCAGTAGCGGGGCCTCCAATGAGCAGTTCTTC. This sequence encodes CASSSGASNEQFF.